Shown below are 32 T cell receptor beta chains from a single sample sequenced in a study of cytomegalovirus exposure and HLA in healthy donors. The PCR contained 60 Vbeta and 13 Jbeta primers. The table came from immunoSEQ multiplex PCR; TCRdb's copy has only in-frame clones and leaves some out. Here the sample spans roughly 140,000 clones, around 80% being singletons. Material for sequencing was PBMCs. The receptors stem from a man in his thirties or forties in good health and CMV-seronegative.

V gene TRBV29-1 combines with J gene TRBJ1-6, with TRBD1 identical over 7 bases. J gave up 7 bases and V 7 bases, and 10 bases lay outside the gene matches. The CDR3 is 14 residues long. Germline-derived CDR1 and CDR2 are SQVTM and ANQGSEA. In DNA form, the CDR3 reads TGCAGCGCCCGAGGGACAGATCCAAATTCACCCCTCCACTTT. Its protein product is CSARGTDPNSPLHF.

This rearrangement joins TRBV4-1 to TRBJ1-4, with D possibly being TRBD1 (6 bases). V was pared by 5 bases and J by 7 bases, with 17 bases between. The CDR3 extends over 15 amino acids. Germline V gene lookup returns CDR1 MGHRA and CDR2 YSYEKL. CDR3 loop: CASSFMGGTREKLFF. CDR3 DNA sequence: TGCGCCAGCAGCTTCATGGGGGGGACACGTGAAAAACTGTTTTTT.

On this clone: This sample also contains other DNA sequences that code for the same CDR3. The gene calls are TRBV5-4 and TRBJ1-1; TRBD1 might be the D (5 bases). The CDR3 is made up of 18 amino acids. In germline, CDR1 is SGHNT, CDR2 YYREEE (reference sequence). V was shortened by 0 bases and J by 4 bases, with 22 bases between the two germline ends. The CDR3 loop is CASSLGWGDGGGGTEAFF. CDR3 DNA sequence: TGTGCCAGCAGCTTGGGATGGGGGGACGGGGGAGGAGGCACTGAAGCTTTCTTT.

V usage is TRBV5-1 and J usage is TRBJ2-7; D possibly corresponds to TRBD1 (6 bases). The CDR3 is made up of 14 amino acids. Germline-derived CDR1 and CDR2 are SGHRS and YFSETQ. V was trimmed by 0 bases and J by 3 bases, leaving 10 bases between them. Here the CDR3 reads CASSLVQGNYEQYF. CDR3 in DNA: TGCGCCAGCAGCTTGGTACAGGGTAACTACGAGCAGTACTTC.

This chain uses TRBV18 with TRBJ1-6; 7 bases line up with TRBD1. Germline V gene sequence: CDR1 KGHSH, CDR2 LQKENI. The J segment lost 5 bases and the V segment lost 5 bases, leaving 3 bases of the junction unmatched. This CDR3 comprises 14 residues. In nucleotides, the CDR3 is TGTGCCAGCTCAGGGGGACAGCATAATTCACCCCTCCACTTT. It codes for CASSGGQHNSPLHF.

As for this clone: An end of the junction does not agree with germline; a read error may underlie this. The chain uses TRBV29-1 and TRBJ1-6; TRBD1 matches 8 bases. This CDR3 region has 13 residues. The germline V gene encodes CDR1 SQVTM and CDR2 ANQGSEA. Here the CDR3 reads CSVQQGEHSPLNF. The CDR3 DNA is TGCAGCGTTCAACAGGGGGAACATTCACCCCTCAACTTT.

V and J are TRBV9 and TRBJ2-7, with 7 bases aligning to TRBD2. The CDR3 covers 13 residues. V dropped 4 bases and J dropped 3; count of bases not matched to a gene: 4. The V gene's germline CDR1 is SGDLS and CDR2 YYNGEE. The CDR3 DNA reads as TGTGCCAGCAGCCGACTAGCTGACTACGAGCAGTACTTC. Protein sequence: CASSRLADYEQYF.

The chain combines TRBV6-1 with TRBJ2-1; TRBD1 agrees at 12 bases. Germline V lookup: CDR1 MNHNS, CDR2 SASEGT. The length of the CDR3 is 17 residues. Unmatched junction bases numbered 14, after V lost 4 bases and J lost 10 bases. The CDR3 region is CASSVRDLGTGGWEQFF. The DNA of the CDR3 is TGTGCCAGCAGTGTGAGAGATTTGGGGACAGGGGGCTGGGAGCAGTTCTTC.

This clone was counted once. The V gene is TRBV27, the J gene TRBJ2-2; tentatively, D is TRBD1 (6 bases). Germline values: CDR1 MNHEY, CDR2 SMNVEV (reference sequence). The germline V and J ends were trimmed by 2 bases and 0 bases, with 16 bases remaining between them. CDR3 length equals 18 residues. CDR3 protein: CASSLRSRGRANTGELFF. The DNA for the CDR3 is TGTGCCAGCAGTTTACGTTCCAGGGGACGGGCGAACACCGGGGAGCTGTTTTTT.

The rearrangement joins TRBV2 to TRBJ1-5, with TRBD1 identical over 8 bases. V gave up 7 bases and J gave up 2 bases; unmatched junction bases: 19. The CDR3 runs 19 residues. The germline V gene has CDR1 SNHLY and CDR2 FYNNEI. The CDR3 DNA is TGTGCCAGCAAAACGGGCCCGGGACAGGCCATGGAAGGCAATCAGCCCCAGCATTTT. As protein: CASKTGPGQAMEGNQPQHF.

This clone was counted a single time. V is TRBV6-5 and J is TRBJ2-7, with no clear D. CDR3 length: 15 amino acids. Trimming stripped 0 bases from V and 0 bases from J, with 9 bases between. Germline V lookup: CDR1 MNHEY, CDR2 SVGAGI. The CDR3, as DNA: TGTGCCAGCAGTTACTCCCAGGCCTACTCCTACGAGCAGTACTTC. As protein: CASSYSQAYSYEQYF.

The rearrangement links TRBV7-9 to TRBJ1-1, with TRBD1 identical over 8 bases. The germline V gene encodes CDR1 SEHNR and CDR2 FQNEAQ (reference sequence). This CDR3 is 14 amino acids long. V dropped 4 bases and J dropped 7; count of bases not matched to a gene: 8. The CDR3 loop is CASSSGTGNLEAFF. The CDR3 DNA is TGTGCCAGCAGCTCCGGGACAGGAAATCTTGAAGCTTTCTTT.

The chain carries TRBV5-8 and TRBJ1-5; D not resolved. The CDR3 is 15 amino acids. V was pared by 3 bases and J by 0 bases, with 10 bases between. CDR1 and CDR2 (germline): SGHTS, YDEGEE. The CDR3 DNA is TGTGCCAGCAGCTCTATACCAAATAGCAATCAGCCCCAGCATTTT. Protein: CASSSIPNSNQPQHF.

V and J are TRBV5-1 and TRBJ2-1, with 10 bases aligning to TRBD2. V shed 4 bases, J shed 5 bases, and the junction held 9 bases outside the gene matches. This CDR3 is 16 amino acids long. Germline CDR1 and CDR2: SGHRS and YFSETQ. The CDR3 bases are TGCGCCAGCAGCCCCCCAGCGGGAGGGCCGGACAATGAGCAGTTCTTC. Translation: CASSPPAGGPDNEQFF.

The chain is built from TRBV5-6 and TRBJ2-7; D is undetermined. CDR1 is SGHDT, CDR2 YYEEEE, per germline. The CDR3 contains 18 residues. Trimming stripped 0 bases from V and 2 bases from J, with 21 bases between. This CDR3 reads CASSLDRPFRLAAYEQYF. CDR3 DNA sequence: TGTGCCAGCAGCTTGGATCGACCGTTTAGATTGGCGGCCTACGAGCAGTACTTC.

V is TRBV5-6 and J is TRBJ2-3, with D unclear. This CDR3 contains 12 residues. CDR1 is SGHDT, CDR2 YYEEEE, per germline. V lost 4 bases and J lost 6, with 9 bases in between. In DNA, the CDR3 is TGTGCCAGCAGCGGGCTTCAGGATACGCAGTATTTT. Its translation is CASSGLQDTQYF. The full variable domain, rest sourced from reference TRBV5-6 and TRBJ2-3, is DAGVTQSPTHLIKTRGQQVTLRCSPKSGHDTVSWYQQALGQGPQFIFQYYEEEERQRGNFPDRFSGHQFPNYSSELNVNALLLGDSALYLCASSGLQDTQYFGPGTRLTVL.

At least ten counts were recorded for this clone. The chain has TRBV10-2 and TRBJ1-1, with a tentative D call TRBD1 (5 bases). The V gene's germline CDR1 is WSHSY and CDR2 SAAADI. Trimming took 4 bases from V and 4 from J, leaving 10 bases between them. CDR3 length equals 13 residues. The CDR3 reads CASSGMGGTEAFF. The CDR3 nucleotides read TGCGCCAGCAGTGGCATGGGGGGCACTGAAGCTTTCTTT.

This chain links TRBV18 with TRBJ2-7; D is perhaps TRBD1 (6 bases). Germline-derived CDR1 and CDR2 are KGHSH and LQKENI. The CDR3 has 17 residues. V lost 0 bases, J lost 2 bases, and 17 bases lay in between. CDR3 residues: CASSPPSGRAGAYEQYF. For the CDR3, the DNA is TGTGCCAGCTCACCACCGAGTGGTAGGGCAGGGGCCTACGAGCAGTACTTC.

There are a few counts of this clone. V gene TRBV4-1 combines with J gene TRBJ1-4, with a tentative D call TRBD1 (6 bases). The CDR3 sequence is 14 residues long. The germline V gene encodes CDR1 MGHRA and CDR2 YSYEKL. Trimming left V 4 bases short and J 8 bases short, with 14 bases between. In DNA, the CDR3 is TGCGCCAGCAGCCCACAGGGCTTTCGAGAAAAACTGTTTTTT. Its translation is CASSPQGFREKLFF.

CDR3 loop: CASSLEPWTDSNQPQHF. CDR3 DNA sequence: TGTGCCAGCAGCTTAGAGCCCTGGACAGATAGCAATCAGCCCCAGCATTTT. This chain uses TRBV7-2 with TRBJ1-5; D might be TRBD1 (6 bases). Trimming left V 1 base short and J 0 bases short, with 13 bases between. Germline V gene sequence: CDR1 SGHTA, CDR2 FQGNSA. The CDR3 runs to 17 residues.

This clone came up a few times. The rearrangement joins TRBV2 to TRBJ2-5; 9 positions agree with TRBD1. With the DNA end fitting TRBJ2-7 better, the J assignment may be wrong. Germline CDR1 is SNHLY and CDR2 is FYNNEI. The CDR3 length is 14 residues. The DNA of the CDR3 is TGTGCCAGCAGCGGGGACAGGGTGGTAAACGAGCAGTACTTC. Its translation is CASSGDRVVNEQYF.

The CDR3 loop reads CASSHLTGNTEAFF. The CDR3, as DNA: TGTGCCAGCAGCCATCTTACAGGGAACACTGAAGCTTTCTTT. The chain recombines TRBV6-5 with TRBJ1-1; D is possibly TRBD1 (5 bases). Germline CDR1 MNHEY, CDR2 SVGAGI. With 6 bases removed from V and 1 base from J, the gap between germline ends came to 12 bases. The CDR3 is made up of 14 amino acids.

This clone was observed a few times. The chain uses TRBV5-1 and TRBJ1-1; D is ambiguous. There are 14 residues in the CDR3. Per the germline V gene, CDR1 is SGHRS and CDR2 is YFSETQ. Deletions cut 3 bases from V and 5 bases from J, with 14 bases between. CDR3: CASSYAEGRTEAFF. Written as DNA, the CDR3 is TGCGCCAGCAGCTATGCAGAGGGTCGGACTGAAGCTTTCTTT. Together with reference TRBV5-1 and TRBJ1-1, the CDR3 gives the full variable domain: KAGVTQTPRYLIKTRGQQVTLSCSPISGHRSVSWYQQTPGQGLQFLFEYFSETQRNKGNFPGRFSGRQFSNSRSEMNVSTLELGDSALYLCASSYAEGRTEAFFGQGTRLTVV.

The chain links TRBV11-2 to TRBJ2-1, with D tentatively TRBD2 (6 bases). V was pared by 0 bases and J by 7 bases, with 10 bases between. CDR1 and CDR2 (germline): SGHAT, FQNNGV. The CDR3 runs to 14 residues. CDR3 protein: CASSLDWGRNEQFF. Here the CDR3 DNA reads TGTGCCAGCAGCTTAGACTGGGGGAGGAATGAGCAGTTCTTC.

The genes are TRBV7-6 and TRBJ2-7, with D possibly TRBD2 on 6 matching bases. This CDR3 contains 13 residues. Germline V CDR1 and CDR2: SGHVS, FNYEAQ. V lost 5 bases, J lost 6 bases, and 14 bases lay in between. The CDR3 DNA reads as TGTGCCAGCAGCCCAGTCCTGGGGGGCGAGCAGTACTTC. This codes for CASSPVLGGEQYF.

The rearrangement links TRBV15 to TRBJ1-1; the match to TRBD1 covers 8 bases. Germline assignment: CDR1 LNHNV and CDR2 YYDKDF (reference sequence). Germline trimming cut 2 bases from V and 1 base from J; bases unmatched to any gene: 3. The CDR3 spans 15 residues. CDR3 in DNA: TGTGCCACCAGCAGACGAGGGACAGGGAACACTGAAGCTTTCTTT. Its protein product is CATSRRGTGNTEAFF.

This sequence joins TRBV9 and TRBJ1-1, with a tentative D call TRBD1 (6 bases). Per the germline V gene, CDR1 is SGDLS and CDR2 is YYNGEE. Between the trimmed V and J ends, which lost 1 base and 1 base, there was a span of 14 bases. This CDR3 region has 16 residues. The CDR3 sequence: CASSVFHGTPNTEAFF. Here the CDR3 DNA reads TGTGCCAGCAGCGTATTCCACGGGACACCGAACACTGAAGCTTTCTTT.

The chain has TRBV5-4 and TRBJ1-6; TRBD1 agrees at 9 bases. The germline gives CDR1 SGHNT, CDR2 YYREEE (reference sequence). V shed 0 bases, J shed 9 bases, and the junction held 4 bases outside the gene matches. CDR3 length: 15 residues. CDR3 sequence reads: CASSLGGTGISPLHF. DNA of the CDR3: TGTGCCAGCAGCTTGGGCGGGACAGGGATTTCACCCCTCCACTTT.

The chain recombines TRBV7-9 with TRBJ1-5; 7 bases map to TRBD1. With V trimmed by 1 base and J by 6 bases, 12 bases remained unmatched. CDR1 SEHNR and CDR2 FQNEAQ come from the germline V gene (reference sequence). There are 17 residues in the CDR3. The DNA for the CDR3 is TGTGCCAGCAGCTTAGGACTCGCAGGGGGGTCGATTCAGCCCCAGCATTTT. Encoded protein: CASSLGLAGGSIQPQHF.

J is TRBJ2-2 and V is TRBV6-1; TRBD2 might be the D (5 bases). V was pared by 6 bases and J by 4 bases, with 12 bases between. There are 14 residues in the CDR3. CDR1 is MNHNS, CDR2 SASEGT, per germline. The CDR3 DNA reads TGTGCCAGCAGCCCCTCCGGGATCACCGGGGAGCTGTTTTTT. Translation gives CASSPSGITGELFF.

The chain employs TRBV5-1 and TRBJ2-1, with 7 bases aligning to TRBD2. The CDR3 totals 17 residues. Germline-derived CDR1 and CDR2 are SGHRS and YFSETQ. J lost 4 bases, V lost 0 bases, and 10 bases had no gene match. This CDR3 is CASSLGSKRGPYNEQFF. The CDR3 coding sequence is TGCGCCAGCAGCTTGGGGTCCAAGCGGGGCCCATACAATGAGCAGTTCTTC.

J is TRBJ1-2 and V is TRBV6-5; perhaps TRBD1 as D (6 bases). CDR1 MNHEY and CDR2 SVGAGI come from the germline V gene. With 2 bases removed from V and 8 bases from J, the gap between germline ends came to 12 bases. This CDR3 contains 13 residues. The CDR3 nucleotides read TGTGCCAGCAGTTACACCAGGGGAGGGGGCTACACCTTC. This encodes CASSYTRGGGYTF.